The T cell receptor beta chain described here comes from a study of cytotoxic CD8 clonotypes in ibrutinib-treated CLL. Background on the study: After median about 71 months, roughly 15 stayed in remission, approximately twelve progressed; responses approximately 24 partial, 2 complete.

Comment on this clone: Its antigen is unknown.

The data were produced by immunoSEQ multiplex PCR, yet TCRdb's version contains in-frame clones alone and is incomplete. This table holds 200,000 to 250,000 clones, roughly 79% found once. Study-level points and caveats: Increased clonality at ibrutinib response gave way to a return toward baseline at progression.

This sequence originates from a human donor with chronic lymphocytic leukemia. The specimen comprised PBMCs, sampled after 12 months of ibrutinib treatment.

The chain's CDR3 is CASSSSRDANEKLFF. The DNA of the CDR3 is TGTGCCAGCTCGTCTTCTAGGGACGCCAATGAAAAACTGTTTTTT. V and J are TRBV18 and TRBJ1-4; a possible D gene is TRBD1 (5 bases). V shed 6 bases and J shed 5 bases, with 16 bases lying between them. Germline V CDR1 and CDR2: KGHSH, LQKENI. The CDR3 consists of 15 residues. Full variable domain (rest looked up from reference TRBV18 and TRBJ1-4): NAGVMQNPRHLVRRRGQEARLRCSPMKGHSHVYWYRQLPEEGLKFMVYLQKENIIDESGMPKERFSAEFPKEGPSILRIQQVVRGDSAAYFCASSSSRDANEKLFFGSGTQLSVL.